This T cell receptor beta chain is from a study of blood T cell repertoires in COVID-19. Study background: Samples taken during acute and convalescent COVID-19 were collected in the United States, Italy and Spain. PBMCs, B-cell-depleted T cells, or T cells provided the cDNA or gDNA that made up the material.

Methods used by the authors: Nucleated cell counts were estimated from reference gene primer amplification. Data came from immunoSEQ multiplex PCR; TCRdb stores just in-frame clones and leaves some out. The D gene and trimming were derived from the DNA, and the V and J assignments and clone size from that table. Of 200,000 to 250,000 clones detected, approximately 85% appear once; the ten largest clones hold over 2.5%. V lost 4 bases to trimming and J lost 3 bases, with 17 bases between them. The CDR3 extends over 15 amino acids. Per the germline V gene, CDR1 is SGHRS and CDR2 is YFSETQ. V and J are TRBV5-1 and TRBJ2-7, with D maybe TRBD2 (6 bases). Sequenced sample: peripheral blood. This receptor was identified in a man aged 50 or older who had recovered from COVID-19. CDR3 protein: CASSPWQGGDYEQYF. The CDR3 bases are TGCGCCAGCAGCCCATGGCAGGGAGGAGACTACGAGCAGTACTTC.